This TCR beta chain appears in the sequencing data of a study of response to subunit inactivated influenza vaccine (dated 2018 in TCRdb). About the full investigation: To follow how T cells responded to a trivalent subunit inactivated influenza vaccine, the researchers relied on deep quantitative profiling of the T cell receptor repertoire. What the research found in general, with its limitations: The authors suggested that each seasonal influenza vaccination may recruit only a limited number of new T cells.

Receptor amplification or capture employed RT-PCR. The listed sequencing device is Illumina HiSeq 2500. TCRdb applied fastp at Q25 and MiXCR to the public reads, then kept only in-frame beta chains. Identical CDR3 protein sequences are pooled into one entry, listed with their most common genes and DNA. Within this sample are about 700,000 distinct CDR3 sequences, with roughly 13% of them counted one time only. Around 6.5% of the sample rests with the top ten. Details on this clonotype: Its antigen remains unidentified. There are no base qualities to consult, and no much larger clone falls within one base.

This receptor was obtained from a man aged 50 to 60 who received an inactivated influenza vaccine. Donor details come from another sample of the same person, matched by shared clones. The sample in question was PBMCs from blood, obtained approximately 15 days before vaccination.

The nucleotide sequence is TGTGCCAGCAGCTTAGCTGCAGGGATCGGGGCCAACGTCCTGACTTTC. Its protein reads: CASSLAAGIGANVLTF. The rearrangement joined TRBV11-2 to TRBJ2-6; possibly the D gene is TRBD1, per 5 matching bases. The V and J ends are trimmed by 1 base and 4 bases, leaving 11 bases between them. According to the germline V gene, CDR1 reads SGHAT and CDR2 reads FQNNGV. The CDR3 spans 16 residues, from the cysteine through the phenylalanine. CDR3 DNA only is kept here, 48 bases in frame from base 1.